The 5 T cell receptor beta chains presented below share a single source sample, sequenced in a study of blood T cell repertoires in COVID-19. Clones were sequenced by immunoSEQ multiplex PCR, and TCRdb holds only the in-frame ones, with some missing. Altogether around 120,000 clones are present, around 91% being singletons, with the ten largest covering 3.8%. Sequences were obtained from peripheral blood. Every receptor here comes from a woman in her sixties with COVID-19, enrolled during active disease.

This clone was seen once. The chain combines TRBV20-1 with TRBJ2-4, with a weak D call TRBD2 (6 bases). V lost 3 bases, J lost 6 bases, and 15 bases lay in between. CDR3 length: 14 residues. Germline-derived CDR1 and CDR2 are DFQATT and SNEGSKA (reference sequence). The CDR3 loop reads CSASLAVGPNIQYF. CDR3 sequence (DNA): TGCAGTGCTAGTTTAGCGGTTGGGCCAAACATTCAGTACTTC.

This rearrangement joins TRBV19 to TRBJ1-5, with D hard to call. The V and J ends lost 7 bases and 0 bases respectively, with 7 bases between them. The germline CDR1 and CDR2 sequences are LNHDA and SQIVND (reference sequence). The length of the CDR3 is 13 residues. DNA of the CDR3: TGTGCCAGTACCCCTACTAGCAATCAGCCCCAGCATTTT. Translating it yields CASTPTSNQPQHF.

J is TRBJ1-2 and V is TRBV6-2 or TRBV6-3; TRBD1 might be the D (5 bases). The CDR3 extends over 17 amino acids. Germline-derived CDR1 and CDR2 are MNHEY and SVGEGT. V shed 6 bases and J shed 2 bases, with 22 bases lying between them. For the CDR3, the DNA is TGTGCCAGCAGCTCCATTCCAATCTCGACAGACAACTATGGCTACACCTTC. This translates into CASSSIPISTDNYGYTF.

The chain has TRBV5-1 and TRBJ1-2; 9 bases line up with TRBD1. The length of the CDR3 is 15 residues. Unmatched junction bases numbered 6, after V lost 4 bases and J lost 2 bases. The V gene's germline CDR1 is SGHRS and CDR2 YFSETQ. This CDR3 reads CASSPLQGANYGYTF. The CDR3 bases are TGCGCCAGCAGCCCCTTACAGGGGGCGAACTATGGCTACACCTTC.

The V call is TRBV4-2, the J call TRBJ2-2, with 8 nucleotides matching TRBD1. Trimming took 0 bases from V and 4 from J; bases not matched to a gene: 1. The CDR3 is 15 residues long. CDR1 LGHNA and CDR2 YNFKEQ come from the germline V gene. The CDR3 protein is CASSQDRGRTGELFF. The CDR3, as DNA: TGTGCCAGCAGCCAAGACAGGGGGCGCACCGGGGAGCTGTTTTTT.